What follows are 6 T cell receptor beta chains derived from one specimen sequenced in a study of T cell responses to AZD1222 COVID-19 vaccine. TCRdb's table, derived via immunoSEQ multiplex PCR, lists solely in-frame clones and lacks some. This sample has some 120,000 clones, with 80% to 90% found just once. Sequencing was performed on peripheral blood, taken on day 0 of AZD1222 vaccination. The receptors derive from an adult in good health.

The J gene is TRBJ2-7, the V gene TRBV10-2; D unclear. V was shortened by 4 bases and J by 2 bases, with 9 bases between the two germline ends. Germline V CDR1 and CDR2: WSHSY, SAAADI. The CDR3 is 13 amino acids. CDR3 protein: CASSAYTAYEQYF. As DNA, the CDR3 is TGCGCCAGCAGTGCTTATACAGCCTACGAGCAGTACTTC.

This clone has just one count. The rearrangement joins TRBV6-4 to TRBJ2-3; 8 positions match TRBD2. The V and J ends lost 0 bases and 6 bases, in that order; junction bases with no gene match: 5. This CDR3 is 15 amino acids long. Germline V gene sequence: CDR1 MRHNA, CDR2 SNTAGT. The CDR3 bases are TGTGCCAGCAGTGACTCGGCGGGGGGCGGGGATACGCAGTATTTT. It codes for CASSDSAGGGDTQYF.

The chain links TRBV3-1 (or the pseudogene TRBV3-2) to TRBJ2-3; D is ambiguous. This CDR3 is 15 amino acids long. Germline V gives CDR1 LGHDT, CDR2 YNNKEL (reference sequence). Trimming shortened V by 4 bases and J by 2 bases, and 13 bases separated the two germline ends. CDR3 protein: CASSPRDRATDTQYF. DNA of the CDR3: TGTGCCAGCAGCCCCCGTGATAGGGCCACAGATACGCAGTATTTT.

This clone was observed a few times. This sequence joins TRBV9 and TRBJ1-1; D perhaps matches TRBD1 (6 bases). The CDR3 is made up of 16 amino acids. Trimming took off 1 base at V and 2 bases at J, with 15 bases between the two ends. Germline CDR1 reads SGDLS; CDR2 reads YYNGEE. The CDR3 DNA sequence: TGTGCCAGCAGCGTATACCCAGGGGAGTTAAACACTGAAGCTTTCTTT. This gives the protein CASSVYPGELNTEAFF.

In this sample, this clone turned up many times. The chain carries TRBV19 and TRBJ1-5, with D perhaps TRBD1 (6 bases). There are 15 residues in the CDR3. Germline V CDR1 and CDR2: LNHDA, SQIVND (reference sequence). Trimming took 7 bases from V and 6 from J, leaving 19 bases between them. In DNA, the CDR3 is TGTGCCAGTACCCAGGGGCAGGGCCCCGGTCAGCCCCAGCATTTT. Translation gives CASTQGQGPGQPQHF.

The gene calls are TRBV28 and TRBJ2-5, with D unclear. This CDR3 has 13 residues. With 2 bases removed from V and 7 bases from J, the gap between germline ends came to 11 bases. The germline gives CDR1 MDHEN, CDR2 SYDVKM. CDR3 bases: TGTGCCAGCAGTTTACGCCTGTTAGGGACCCAGTACTTC. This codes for CASSLRLLGTQYF.